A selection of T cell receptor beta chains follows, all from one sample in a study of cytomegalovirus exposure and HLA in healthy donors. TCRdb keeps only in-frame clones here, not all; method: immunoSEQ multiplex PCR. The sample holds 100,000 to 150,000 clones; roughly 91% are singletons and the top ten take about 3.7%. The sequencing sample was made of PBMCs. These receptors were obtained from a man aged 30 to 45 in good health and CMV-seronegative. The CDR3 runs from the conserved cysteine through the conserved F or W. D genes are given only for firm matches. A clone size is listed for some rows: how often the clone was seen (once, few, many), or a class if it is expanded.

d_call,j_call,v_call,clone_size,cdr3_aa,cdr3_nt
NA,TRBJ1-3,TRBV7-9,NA,CASSLQYLSGNTIYF,TGTGCCAGCAGCTTACAGTACCTTTCTGGAAACACCATATATTTT
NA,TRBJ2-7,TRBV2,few,CASSLSYEQYF,TGTGCCAGCAGCCTCTCCTACGAGCAGTACTTC
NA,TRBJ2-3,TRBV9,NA,CASSVGGIRTDTQYF,TGTGCCAGCAGCGTAGGGGGCATTCGGACAGATACGCAGTATTTT
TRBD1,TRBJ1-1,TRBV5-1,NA,CASSAAGLGQGASNTEAFF,TGCGCCAGCAGCGCGGCAGGACTGGGACAGGGGGCGAGTAACACTGAAGCTTTCTTT
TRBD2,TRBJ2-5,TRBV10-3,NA,CAIRTSGGETQYF,TGTGCCATCAGGACTAGCGGGGGTGAGACCCAGTACTTC
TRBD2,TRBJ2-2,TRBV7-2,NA,CASSLRAGGYTGELFF,TGTGCCAGCAGCTTAAGGGCGGGGGGATACACCGGGGAGCTGTTTTTT
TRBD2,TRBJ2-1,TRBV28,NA,CASAPGLGTNEQFF,TGTGCCAGCGCCCCGGGACTAGGGACCAATGAGCAGTTCTTC
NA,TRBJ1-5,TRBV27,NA,CASSLRVRGPQHF,TGTGCCAGCTCCCTGAGGGTTCGGGGGCCCCAGCATTTT
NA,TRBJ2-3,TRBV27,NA,CASSFQGPLGTDTQYF,TGTGCCAGCAGTTTTCAGGGCCCTCTTGGCACAGATACGCAGTATTTT
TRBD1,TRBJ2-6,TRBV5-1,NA,CASSANRGQTGANVLTF,TGCGCCAGCAGCGCCAACAGGGGGCAGACTGGGGCCAACGTCCTGACTTTC
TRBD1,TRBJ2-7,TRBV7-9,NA,CASSFQGAWGTGSYEQYF,TGTGCCAGCAGCTTCCAGGGGGCCTGGGGGACAGGAAGTTACGAGCAGTACTTC
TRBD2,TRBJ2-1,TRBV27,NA,CASSLLAVAYNEQFF,TGTGCCAGCAGTCTACTAGCGGTCGCCTACAATGAGCAGTTCTTC
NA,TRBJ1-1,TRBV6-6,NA,CASSYGRDNTEAFF,TGTGCCAGCAGTTACGGTCGGGATAACACTGAAGCTTTCTTT
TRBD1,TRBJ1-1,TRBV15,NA,CATSRRGQAEAFF,TGTGCCACCAGCAGAAGAGGACAGGCTGAAGCTTTCTTT
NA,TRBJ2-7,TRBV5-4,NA,CASSFGIGYEQYF,TGTGCCAGCAGCTTTGGTATCGGCTACGAGCAGTACTTC
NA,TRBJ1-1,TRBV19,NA,CASSRGSLNTEAFF,TGTGCCAGTAGTCGCGGCAGCTTGAACACTGAAGCTTTCTTT
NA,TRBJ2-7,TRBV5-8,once,CASSLSLLAAAGYEQYF,TGTGCCAGCAGCTTGTCCCTGCTAGCAGCCGCGGGGTACGAGCAGTACTTC
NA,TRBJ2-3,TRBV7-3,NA,CASSLESGLETDTQYF,TGTGCCAGCAGCTTAGAGTCCGGGTTGGAGACAGATACGCAGTATTTT
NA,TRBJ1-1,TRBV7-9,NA,CASSLAAGDKNTEAFF,TGTGCCAGCAGCTTAGCCGCAGGGGACAAGAACACTGAAGCTTTCTTT
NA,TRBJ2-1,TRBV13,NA,CASSFQNEQFF,TGTGCCAGCAGCTTTCAAAATGAGCAGTTCTTC
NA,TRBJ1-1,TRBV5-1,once,CASSLELENTEAFF,TGCGCCAGCAGCTTGGAACTTGAGAACACTGAAGCTTTCTTT
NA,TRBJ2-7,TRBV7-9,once,CASSLQETYEQYF,TGTGCCAGCAGCTTACAGGAAACCTACGAGCAGTACTTC
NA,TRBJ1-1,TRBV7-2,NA,CASSFVYRVGEAFF,TGTGCCAGCAGCTTTGTTTACAGGGTGGGTGAAGCTTTCTTT
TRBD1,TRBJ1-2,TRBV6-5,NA,CASTPGQGAFGYTF,TGTGCCAGCACCCCGGGACAGGGGGCTTTCGGCTACACCTTC
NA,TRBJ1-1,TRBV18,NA,CASSPLSYTGRVRAMGTEAFF,TGTGCCAGCTCACCACTCTCCTATACAGGGAGGGTAAGGGCGATGGGTACTGAAGCTTTCTTT
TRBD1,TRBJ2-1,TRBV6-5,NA,CASIIQGSSYNEQFF,TGTGCCAGCATCATACAGGGGAGCTCCTACAATGAGCAGTTCTTC
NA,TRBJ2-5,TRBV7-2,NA,CASSLGWGPYQETQYF,TGTGCCAGCAGCTTAGGCTGGGGCCCGTACCAAGAGACCCAGTACTTC
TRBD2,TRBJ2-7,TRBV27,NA,CASRPGGIYEQYF,TGTGCCAGCAGGCCCGGGGGGATTTACGAGCAGTACTTC
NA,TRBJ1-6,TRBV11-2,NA,CASSLVRDPLHF,TGTGCCAGCAGCTTAGTCCGGGATCCCCTCCACTTT
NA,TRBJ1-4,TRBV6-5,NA,CASSYVGGSSEKLFF,TGTGCCAGCAGTTACGTAGGAGGGAGTAGTGAAAAACTGTTTTTT
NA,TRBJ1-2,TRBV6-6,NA,CASSSRDTIGYGYTF,TGTGCCAGCAGTTCCCGGGACACCATAGGGTATGGCTACACCTTC
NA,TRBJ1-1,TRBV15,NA,CATSRDRRGTEAFF,TGTGCCACCAGCAGAGACCGTAGGGGAACTGAAGCTTTCTTT
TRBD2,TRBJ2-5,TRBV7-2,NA,CASSLDSGGGETQYF,TGTGCCAGCAGCTTGGATAGCGGGGGGGGAGAGACCCAGTACTTC
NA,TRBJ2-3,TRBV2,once,CASTMDSDTQYF,TGTGCCAGCACCATGGACAGCGATACGCAGTATTTT
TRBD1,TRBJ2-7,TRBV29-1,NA,CSVRIRDRVYEQYF,TGCAGCGTGCGGATCCGGGACAGGGTCTACGAGCAGTACTTC
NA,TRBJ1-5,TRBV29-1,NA,CSAQEERNQPQHF,TGCAGCGCCCAGGAGGAGCGCAATCAGCCCCAGCATTTT
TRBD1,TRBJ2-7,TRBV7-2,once,CASSAGTGGYEQYF,TGTGCCAGCAGCGCCGGGACAGGGGGGTACGAGCAGTACTTC
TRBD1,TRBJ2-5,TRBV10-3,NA,CAIRGDRGETQYF,TGTGCCATCAGGGGGGACAGGGGAGAGACCCAGTACTTC
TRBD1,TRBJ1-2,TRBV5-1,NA,CASSPGDREWDGYTF,TGCGCCAGCAGCCCGGGGGACAGGGAGTGGGATGGCTACACCTTC
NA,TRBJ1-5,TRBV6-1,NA,CASSEAGHHSNQPQHF,TGTGCCAGCAGTGAAGCGGGACATCATAGCAATCAGCCCCAGCATTTT
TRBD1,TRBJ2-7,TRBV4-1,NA,CASSQEGQGAYEQYF,TGCGCCAGCAGCCAAGAAGGGCAGGGGGCCTACGAGCAGTACTTC
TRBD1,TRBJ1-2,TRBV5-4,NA,CASSPYIGTANYGYTF,TGTGCCAGCAGCCCTTACATCGGGACAGCTAACTATGGCTACACCTTC
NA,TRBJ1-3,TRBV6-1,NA,CASSEALTGSGNTIYF,TGTGCCAGCAGTGAAGCGCTGACAGGCTCTGGAAACACCATATATTTT
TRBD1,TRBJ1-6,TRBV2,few,CASSKDRDDSPLHF,TGTGCCAGCAGTAAGGACAGGGACGACTCACCCCTCCACTTT
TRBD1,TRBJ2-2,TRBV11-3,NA,CASSLGTGGTAGELFF,TGTGCCAGCAGCTTAGGTACAGGGGGCACGGCCGGGGAGCTGTTTTTT